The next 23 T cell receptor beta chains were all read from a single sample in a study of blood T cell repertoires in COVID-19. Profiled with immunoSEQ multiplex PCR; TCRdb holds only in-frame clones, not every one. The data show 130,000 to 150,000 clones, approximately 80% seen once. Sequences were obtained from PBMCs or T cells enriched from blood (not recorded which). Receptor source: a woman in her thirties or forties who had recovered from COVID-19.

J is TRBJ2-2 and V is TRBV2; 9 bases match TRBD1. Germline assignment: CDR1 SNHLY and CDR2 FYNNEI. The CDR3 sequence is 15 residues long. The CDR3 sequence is CAGLGTGTNTGELFF. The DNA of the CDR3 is TGTGCAGGACTTGGGACAGGGACGAACACCGGGGAGCTGTTTTTT.

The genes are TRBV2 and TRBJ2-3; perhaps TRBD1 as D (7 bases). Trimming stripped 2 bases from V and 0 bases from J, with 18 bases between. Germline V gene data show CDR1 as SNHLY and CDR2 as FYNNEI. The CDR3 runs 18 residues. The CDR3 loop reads CASSEPNGQDYSTDTQYF. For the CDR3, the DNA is TGTGCCAGCAGTGAACCCAACGGACAGGACTATAGCACAGATACGCAGTATTTT.

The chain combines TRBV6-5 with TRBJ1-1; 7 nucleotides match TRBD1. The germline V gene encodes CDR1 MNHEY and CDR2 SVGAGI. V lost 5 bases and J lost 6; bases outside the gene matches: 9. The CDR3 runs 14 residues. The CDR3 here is CASSRQGIGAEAFF. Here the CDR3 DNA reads TGTGCCAGCAGTCGACAGGGAATTGGGGCTGAAGCTTTCTTT.

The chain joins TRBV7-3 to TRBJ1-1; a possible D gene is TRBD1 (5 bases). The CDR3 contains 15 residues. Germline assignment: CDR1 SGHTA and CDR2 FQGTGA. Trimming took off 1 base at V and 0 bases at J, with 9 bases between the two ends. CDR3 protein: CASSLMGQMNTEAFF. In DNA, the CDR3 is TGTGCCAGCAGCTTAATGGGGCAGATGAACACTGAAGCTTTCTTT.

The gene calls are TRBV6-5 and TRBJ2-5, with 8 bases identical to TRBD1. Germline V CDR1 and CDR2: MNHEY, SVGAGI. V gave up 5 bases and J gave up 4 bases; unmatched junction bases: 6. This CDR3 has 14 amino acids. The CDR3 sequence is CASSTRTGPETQYF. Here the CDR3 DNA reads TGTGCCAGCAGTACGCGGACAGGGCCAGAGACCCAGTACTTC.

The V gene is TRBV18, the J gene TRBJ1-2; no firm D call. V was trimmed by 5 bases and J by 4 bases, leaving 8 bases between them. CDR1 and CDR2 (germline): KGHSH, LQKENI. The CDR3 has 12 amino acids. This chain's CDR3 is CASSDNIYGYTF. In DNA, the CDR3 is TGTGCCAGCTCAGACAATATCTATGGCTACACCTTC.

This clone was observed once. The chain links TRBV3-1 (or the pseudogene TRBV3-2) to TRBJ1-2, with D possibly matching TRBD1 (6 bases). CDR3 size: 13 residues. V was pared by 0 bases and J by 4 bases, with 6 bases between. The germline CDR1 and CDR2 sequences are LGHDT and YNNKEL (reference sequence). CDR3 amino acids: CASSQDRGYGYTF. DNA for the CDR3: TGTGCCAGCAGCCAAGACAGGGGCTATGGCTACACCTTC.

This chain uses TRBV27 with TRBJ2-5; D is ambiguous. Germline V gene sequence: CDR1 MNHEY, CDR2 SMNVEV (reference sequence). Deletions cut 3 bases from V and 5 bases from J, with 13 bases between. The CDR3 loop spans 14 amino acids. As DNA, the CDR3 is TGTGCCAGCAGTTTCCCTCTTTGCCGGGAGACCCAGTACTTC. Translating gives CASSFPLCRETQYF.

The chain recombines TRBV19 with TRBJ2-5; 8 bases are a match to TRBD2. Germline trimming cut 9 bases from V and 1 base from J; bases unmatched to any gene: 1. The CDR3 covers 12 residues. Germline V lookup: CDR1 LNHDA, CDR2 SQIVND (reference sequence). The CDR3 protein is CASTSGQETQYF. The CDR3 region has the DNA TGTGCCAGCACTAGCGGCCAAGAGACCCAGTACTTC. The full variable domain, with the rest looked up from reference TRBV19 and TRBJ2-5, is DGGITQSPKYLFRKEGQNVTLSCEQNLNHDAMYWYRQDPGQGLRLIYYSQIVNDFQKGDIAEGYSVSREKKESFPLTVTSAQKNPTAFYLCASTSGQETQYFGPGTRLLVL.

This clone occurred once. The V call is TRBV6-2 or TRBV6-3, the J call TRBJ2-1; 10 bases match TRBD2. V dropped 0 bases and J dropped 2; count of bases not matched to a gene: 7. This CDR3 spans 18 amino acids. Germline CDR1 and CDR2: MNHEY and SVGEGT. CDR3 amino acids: CASSYSSTGTSAYNEQFF. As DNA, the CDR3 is TGTGCCAGCAGTTACTCGTCTACCGGGACTAGCGCCTACAATGAGCAGTTCTTC.

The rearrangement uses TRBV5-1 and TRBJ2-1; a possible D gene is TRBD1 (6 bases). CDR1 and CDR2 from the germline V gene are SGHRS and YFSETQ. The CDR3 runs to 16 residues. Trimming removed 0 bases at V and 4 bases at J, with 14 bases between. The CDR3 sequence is CASSLVIGGGYNEQFF. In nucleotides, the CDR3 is TGCGCCAGCAGCTTGGTGATAGGGGGTGGTTACAATGAGCAGTTCTTC.

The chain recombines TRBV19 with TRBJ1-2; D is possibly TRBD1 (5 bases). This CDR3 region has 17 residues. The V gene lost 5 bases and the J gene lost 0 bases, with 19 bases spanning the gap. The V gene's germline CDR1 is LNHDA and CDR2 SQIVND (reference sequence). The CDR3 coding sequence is TGTGCCAGTAGTGAAACAGGCGGCTTGAGTGCTAACTATGGCTACACCTTC. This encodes CASSETGGLSANYGYTF.

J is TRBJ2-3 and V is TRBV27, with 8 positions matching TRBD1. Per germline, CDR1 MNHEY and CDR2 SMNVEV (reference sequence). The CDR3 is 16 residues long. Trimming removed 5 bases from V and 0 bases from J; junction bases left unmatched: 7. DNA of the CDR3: TGTGCCAGCAGTCCACGACAGGGGTGGAGCACAGATACGCAGTATTTT. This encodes CASSPRQGWSTDTQYF.

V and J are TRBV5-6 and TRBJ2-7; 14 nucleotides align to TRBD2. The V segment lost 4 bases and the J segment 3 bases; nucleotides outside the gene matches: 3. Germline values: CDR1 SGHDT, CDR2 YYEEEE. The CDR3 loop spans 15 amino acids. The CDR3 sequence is CASSPGLAGGYEQYF. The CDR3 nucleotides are TGTGCCAGCAGCCCCGGACTAGCGGGAGGCTACGAGCAGTACTTC.

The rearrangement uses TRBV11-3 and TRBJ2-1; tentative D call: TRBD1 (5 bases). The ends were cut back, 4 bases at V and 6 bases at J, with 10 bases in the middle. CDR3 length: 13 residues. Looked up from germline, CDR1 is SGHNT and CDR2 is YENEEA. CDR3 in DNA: TGTGCCAGCAGCTCTGGGGCCGTCAATGAGCAGTTCTTC. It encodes CASSSGAVNEQFF.

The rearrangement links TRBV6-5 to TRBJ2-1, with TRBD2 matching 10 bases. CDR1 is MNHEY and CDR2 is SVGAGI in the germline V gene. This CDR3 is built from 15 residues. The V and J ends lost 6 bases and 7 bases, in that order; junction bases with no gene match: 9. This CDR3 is CASRTLAGAENEQFF. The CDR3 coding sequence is TGTGCCAGCAGAACTCTAGCGGGAGCTGAGAATGAGCAGTTCTTC.

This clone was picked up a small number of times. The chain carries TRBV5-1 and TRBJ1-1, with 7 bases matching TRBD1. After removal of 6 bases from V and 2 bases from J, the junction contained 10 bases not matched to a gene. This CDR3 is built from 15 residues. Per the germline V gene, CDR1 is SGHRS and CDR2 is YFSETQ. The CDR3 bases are TGCGCCAGCACCCGACAGGGAGCCGCCAACACTGAAGCTTTCTTT. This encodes CASTRQGAANTEAFF.

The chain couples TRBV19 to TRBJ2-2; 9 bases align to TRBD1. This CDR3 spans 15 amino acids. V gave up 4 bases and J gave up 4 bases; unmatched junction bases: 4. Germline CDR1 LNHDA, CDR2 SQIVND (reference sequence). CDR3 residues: CASSTGQGFTGELFF. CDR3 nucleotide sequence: TGTGCCAGTAGTACGGGACAGGGTTTCACCGGGGAGCTGTTTTTT.

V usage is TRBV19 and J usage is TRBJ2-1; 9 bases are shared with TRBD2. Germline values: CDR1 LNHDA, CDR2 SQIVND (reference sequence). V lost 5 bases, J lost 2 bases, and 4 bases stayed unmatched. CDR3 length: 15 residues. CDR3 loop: CASSVAGGPYNEQFF. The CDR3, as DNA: TGTGCCAGTAGTGTGGCGGGAGGGCCCTACAATGAGCAGTTCTTC.

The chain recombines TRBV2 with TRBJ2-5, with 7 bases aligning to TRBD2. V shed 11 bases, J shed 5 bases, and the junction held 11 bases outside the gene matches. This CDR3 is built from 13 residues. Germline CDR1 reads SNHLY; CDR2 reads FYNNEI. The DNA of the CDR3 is TGTGCCCGCCAGCGGGGCCAAGATGAGACCCAGTACTTC. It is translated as CARQRGQDETQYF.

The CDR3 nucleotides read TGTGCCACCGTCCCGCAGGGTAAAGCCCTCCACTTT. It codes for CATVPQGKALHF. J is TRBJ1-6 and V is TRBV24-1, with TRBD1 as a possible D gene (5 bases). The CDR3 extends over 12 amino acids. Trimming removed 9 bases from V and 14 bases from J, with 16 bases in between. CDR1 is KGHDR, CDR2 SFDVKD, per germline.

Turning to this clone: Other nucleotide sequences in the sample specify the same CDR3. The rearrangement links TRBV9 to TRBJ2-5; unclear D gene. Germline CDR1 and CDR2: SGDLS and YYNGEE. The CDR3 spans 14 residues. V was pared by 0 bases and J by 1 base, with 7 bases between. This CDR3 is CASSVVPSQETQYF. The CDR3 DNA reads TGTGCCAGCAGCGTAGTGCCCAGCCAAGAGACCCAGTACTTC.

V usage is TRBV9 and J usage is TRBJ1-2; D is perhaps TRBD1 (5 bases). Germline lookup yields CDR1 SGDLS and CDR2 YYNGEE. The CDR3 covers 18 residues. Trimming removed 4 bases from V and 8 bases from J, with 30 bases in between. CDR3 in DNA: TGTGCCAGCAGCAACCCACGAAGCTTAGCGGGCAGGGCGGAAGGCTACACCTTC. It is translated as CASSNPRSLAGRAEGYTF.